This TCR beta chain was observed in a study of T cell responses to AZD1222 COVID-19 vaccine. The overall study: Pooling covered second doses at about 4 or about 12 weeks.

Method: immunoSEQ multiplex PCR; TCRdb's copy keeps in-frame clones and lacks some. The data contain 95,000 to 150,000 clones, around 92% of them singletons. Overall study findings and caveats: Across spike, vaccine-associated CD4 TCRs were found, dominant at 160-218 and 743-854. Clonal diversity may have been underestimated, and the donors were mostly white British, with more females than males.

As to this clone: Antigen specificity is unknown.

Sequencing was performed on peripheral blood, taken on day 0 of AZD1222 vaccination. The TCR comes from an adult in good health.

As DNA, the CDR3 is TGTGCCAGCAGCTTGGAATCGGGGGCCACCGGGGAGCTGTTTTTT. This sequence encodes CASSLESGATGELFF. The chain couples TRBV5-5 to TRBJ2-2, with D tentatively TRBD1 or TRBD2 (6 bases each). The CDR3 spans 15 residues. Trimming stripped 0 bases from V and 4 bases from J, with 10 bases between. Germline V gene sequence: CDR1 SGHKS, CDR2 YYEKEE (reference sequence).